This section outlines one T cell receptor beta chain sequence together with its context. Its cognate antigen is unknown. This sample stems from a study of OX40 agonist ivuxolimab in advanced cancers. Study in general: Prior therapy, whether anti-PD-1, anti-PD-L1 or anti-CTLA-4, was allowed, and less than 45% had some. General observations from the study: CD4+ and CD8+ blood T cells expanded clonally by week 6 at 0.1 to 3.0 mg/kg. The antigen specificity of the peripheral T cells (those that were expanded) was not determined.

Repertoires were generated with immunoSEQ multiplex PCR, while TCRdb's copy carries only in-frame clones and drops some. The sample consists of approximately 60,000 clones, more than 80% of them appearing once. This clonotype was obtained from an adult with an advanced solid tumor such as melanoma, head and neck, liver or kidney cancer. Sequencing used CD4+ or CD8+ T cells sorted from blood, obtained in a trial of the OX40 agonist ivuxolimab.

CDR3 residues: CAWSPLGGNQPQHF. CDR3 sequence (DNA): TGTGCCTGGAGTCCTCTGGGCGGAAATCAGCCCCAGCATTTT. This chain connects TRBV30 to TRBJ1-5; D call uncertain. V was clipped by 2 bases and J by 4 bases, with 12 bases between them. The CDR3 extends over 14 amino acids. From germline, CDR1 is GTSNPN and CDR2 SVGIG (reference sequence).